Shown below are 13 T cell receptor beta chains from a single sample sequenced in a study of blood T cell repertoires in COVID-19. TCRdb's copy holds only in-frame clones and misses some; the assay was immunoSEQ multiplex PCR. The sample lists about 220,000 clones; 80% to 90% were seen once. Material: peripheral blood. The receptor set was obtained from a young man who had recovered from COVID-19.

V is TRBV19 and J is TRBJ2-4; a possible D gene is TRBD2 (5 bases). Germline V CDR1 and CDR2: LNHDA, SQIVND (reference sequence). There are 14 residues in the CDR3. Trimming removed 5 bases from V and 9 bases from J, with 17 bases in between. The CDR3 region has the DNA TGTGCCAGTAGTTCGGGGTGGAAAATAAGCATTCAGTACTTC. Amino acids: CASSSGWKISIQYF.

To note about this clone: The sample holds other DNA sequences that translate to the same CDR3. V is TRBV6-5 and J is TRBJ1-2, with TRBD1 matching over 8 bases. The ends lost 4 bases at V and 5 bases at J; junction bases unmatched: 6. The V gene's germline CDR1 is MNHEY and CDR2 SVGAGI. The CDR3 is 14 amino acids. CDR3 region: CASSFGQGGYGYTF. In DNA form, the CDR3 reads TGTGCCAGCAGTTTCGGACAGGGCGGATATGGCTACACCTTC.

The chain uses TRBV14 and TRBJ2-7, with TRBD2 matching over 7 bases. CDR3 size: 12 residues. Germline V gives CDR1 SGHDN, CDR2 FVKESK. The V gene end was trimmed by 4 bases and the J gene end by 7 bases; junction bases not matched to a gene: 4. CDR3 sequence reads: CASSLTAGEQYF. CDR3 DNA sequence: TGTGCCAGCAGCCTTACAGCGGGGGAGCAGTACTTC.

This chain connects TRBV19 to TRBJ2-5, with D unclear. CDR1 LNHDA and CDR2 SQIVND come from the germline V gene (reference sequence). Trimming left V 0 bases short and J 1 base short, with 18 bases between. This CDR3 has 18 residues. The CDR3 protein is CASSIDVNFFRFQETQYF. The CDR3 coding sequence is TGTGCCAGTAGTATAGATGTTAATTTTTTCCGGTTCCAAGAGACCCAGTACTTC.

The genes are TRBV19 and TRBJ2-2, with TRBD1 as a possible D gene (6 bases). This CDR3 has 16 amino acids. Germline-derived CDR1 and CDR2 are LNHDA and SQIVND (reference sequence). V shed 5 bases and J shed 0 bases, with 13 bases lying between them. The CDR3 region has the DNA TGTGCCAGTAGTGACCGGCAGGGGACGAACACCGGGGAGCTGTTTTTT. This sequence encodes CASSDRQGTNTGELFF.

In DNA, the CDR3 is TGTGCCAGCAGCCCGGGGCCTGCGGGGGAAAAACTGTTTTTT. It is translated as CASSPGPAGEKLFF. This chain connects TRBV6-6 to TRBJ1-4, with a possible D match to TRBD1 (5 bases). V lost 6 bases, J lost 8 bases, and 16 bases lay in between. This CDR3 is built from 14 residues. Germline loops: CDR1 MNHNY, CDR2 SVGAGI (reference sequence).

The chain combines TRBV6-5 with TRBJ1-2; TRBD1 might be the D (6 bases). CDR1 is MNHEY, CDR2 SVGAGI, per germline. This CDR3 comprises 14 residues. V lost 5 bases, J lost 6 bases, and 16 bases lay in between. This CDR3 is CASSTQGKVDGYTF. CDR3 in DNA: TGTGCCAGCAGTACCCAGGGGAAGGTGGATGGCTACACCTTC.

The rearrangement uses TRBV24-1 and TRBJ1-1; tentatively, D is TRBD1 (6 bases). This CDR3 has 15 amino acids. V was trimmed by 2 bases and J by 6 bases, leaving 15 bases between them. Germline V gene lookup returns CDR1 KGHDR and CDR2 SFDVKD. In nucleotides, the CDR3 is TGTGCCACCAGTGATTACTCCGGGGGGCGGCCTGAAGCTTTCTTT. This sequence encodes CATSDYSGGRPEAFF.

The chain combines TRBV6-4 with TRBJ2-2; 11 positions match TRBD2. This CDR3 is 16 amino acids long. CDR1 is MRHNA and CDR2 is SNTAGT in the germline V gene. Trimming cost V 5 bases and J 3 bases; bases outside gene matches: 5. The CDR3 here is CASSILAGADTGELFF. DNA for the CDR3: TGTGCCAGCAGTATACTAGCGGGGGCCGACACCGGGGAGCTGTTTTTT.

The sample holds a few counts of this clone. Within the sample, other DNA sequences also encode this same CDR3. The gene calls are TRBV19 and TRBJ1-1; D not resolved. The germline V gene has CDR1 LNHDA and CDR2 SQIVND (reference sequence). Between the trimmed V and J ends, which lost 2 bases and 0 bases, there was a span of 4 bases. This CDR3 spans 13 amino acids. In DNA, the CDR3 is TGTGCCAGTAGTATATCGGTGAACACTGAAGCTTTCTTT. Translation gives CASSISVNTEAFF.

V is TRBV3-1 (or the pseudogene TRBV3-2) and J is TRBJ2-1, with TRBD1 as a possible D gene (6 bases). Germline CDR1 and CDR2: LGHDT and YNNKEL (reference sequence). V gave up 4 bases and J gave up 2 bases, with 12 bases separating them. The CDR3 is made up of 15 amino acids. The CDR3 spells CASSPTQGTYNEQFF. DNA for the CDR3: TGTGCCAGCAGCCCTACACAGGGCACCTACAATGAGCAGTTCTTC.

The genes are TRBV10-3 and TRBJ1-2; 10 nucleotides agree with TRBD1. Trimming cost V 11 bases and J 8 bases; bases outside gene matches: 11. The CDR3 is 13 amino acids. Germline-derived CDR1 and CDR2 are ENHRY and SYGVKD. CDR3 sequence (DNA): TGTGCCTTCTACTCTGACAGGGGGCAAGGCTACACCTTC. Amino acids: CAFYSDRGQGYTF.

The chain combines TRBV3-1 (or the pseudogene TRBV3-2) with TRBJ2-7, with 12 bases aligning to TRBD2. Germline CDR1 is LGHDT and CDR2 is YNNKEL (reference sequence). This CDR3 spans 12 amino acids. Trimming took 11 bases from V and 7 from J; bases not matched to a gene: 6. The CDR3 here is CAGLAGGREQYF. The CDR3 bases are TGTGCCGGTCTAGCGGGGGGGCGTGAGCAGTACTTC.